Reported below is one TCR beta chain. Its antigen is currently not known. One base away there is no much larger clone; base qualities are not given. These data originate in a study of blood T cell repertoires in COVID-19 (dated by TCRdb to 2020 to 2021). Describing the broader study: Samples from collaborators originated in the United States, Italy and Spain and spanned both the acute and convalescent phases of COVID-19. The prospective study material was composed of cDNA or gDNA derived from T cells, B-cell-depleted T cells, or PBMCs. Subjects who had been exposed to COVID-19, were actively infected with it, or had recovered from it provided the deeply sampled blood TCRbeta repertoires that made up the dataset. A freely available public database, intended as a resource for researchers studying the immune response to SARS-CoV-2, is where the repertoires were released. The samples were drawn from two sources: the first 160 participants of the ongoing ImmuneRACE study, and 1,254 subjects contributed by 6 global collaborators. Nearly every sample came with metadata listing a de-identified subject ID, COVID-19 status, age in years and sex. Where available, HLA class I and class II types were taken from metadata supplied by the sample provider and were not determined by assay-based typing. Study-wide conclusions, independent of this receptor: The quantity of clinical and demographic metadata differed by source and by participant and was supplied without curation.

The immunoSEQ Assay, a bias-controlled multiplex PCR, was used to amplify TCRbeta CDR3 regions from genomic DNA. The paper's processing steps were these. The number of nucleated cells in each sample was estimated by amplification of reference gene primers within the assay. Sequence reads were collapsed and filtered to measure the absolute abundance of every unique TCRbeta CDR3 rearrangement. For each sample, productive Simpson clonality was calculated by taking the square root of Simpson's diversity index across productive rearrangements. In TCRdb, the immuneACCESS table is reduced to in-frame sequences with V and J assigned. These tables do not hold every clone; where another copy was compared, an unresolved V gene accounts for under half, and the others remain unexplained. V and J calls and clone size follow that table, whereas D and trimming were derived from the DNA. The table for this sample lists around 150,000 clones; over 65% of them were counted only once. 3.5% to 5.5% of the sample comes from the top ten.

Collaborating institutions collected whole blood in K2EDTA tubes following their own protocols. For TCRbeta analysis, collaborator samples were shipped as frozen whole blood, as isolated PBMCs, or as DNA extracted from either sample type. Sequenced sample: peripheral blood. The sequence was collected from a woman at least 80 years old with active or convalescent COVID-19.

The CDR3 protein: CASRRGKPNTGELFF. Read as DNA, the sequence is TGTGCCAGCAGACGAGGGAAACCGAACACCGGGGAGCTGTTTTTT. The sequence joins TRBV7-6 to TRBJ2-2; TRBD2 could be the D gene, as 5 bases match. For CDR1 and CDR2, the germline V gene lists SGHVS and FNYEAQ. The junction carries 11 bases between V and J, which are trimmed by 6 bases and 0 bases respectively. There are 15 amino acids in the CDR3, from cysteine to phenylalanine inclusive. The only DNA kept is the CDR3, 45 bases in frame from the first base.